This TCR beta chain is drawn from a study of cytotoxic CD8 clonotypes in ibrutinib-treated CLL. CDR3 length equals 11 residues. V dropped 3 bases and J dropped 7 bases, with 4 bases sitting between them. Germline lookup yields CDR1 MDHEN and CDR2 SYDVKM. The data were produced by immunoSEQ multiplex PCR, yet TCRdb's version contains in-frame clones alone and is incomplete. The sample records approximately 280,000 clones, around 76% being singletons. The J gene is TRBJ2-1, the V gene TRBV28; no definite D call. This sequence originates from a human donor with chronic lymphocytic leukemia. Sequencing used PBMCs, obtained at disease progression, from a patient treated with ibrutinib. For the CDR3, the DNA is TGTGCCAGCAGTTTCGATAATGAGCAGTTCTTC. It encodes CASSFDNEQFF.